The rows below give T cell receptor beta chains drawn from one sample of a study of blood T cell repertoires in COVID-19. Sequencing used immunoSEQ multiplex PCR; TCRdb keeps in-frame clones, though not all of them. Of under 450,000 clones listed, 70% to 90% were seen once; the top ten hold roughly 7.1%. Sequencing was performed on peripheral blood. The receptors originated from a woman aged 55-70 years with COVID-19, enrolled during active disease. CDR3s include the opening cysteine and the closing phenylalanine or tryptophan. D genes are given only for firm matches. A row's size may be missing; if present it is once, few, many or a size class.

v_call	clone_size	d_call	j_call	cdr3_aa
TRBV4-3	many	TRBD2	TRBJ2-3	CASSYGGGNTDTQYF
TRBV29-1	.	.	TRBJ1-2	CSVAGGGYTF
TRBV7-3	.	TRBD2	TRBJ2-2	CASSSTALAGSGELFF
TRBV9	.	TRBD2	TRBJ2-3	CASSGRQRGTTNTQYF
TRBV2	.	TRBD1	TRBJ1-6	CASSLQGARDSPLHF
TRBV18	.	TRBD1	TRBJ1-1	CASSLSPSRTGGDTEAFF
TRBV7-3	.	TRBD2	TRBJ2-1	CASSSLAGGRRVF
TRBV5-1	few	TRBD1	TRBJ1-6	CASSLGQGDSPLHF
TRBV10-2	.	.	TRBJ1-2	CASRTASYGYTF
TRBV6-5	few	.	TRBJ2-3	CASSYLQGKVTQYF
TRBV19	.	TRBD1	TRBJ2-7	CASSLRQGSRDEQYF
TRBV7-6	.	.	TRBJ1-1	CASSPGGSGGVNTEAFF
TRBV25-1	.	.	TRBJ1-4	CASSLGASPEKLFF
TRBV9	.	TRBD1	TRBJ1-4	CASSVGTGHEKLFF
TRBV5-8	.	.	TRBJ2-3	CASSLSTTQYF
TRBV4-2	.	TRBD1	TRBJ1-4	CASSLSTGPTNEKLFF
TRBV19	.	TRBD1	TRBJ2-7	CASSTGQGAHEQYF
TRBV6-5	few	.	TRBJ2-7	CASTMNRGLTYEQYF
TRBV29-1	.	.	TRBJ2-5	CSVEVRGGETQYF
TRBV11-1	once	TRBD2	TRBJ2-7	CASSRRGAGLPYEQYF
TRBV19	.	TRBD1	TRBJ1-4	CASAGTGGNWGEKLFF
TRBV5-1	.	TRBD1	TRBJ2-3	CASSTTGVLTDTQYF
TRBV6-4	.	TRBD1	TRBJ2-2	CASSPGTANTGELFF
TRBV10-1	.	TRBD2	TRBJ2-7	CASSGPPGGGRYEQYF
TRBV3-1/TRBV3-2	.	.	TRBJ2-3	CASSVHGGSTDTQYF
TRBV2	.	TRBD1	TRBJ1-1	CASSTPGQSYGMNTEAFF
TRBV10-3	.	TRBD1	TRBJ1-1	CAISRDREDTEAFF
TRBV6-1	.	.	TRBJ1-2	CASSEVGQGYGYTF
TRBV20-1	.	.	TRBJ1-5	CSASVDAGNQPQHF
TRBV6-5	once	.	TRBJ2-2	CASSYSKGEGELFF
TRBV29-1	.	TRBD1	TRBJ2-5	CSVAVRGPETQYF
TRBV10-3	.	TRBD1	TRBJ1-3	CAINGQGAGNTIYF
TRBV3-1/TRBV3-2	.	TRBD1	TRBJ1-2	CASSPRQGALRVDGYTF
TRBV12-5	.	.	TRBJ1-2	CASGLRTGYTF
TRBV25-1	once	.	TRBJ1-2	CASSEWGGFYGYTF
TRBV25-1	.	.	TRBJ2-7	CASSVARGEQYF
TRBV19	.	TRBD1	TRBJ1-5	CAGQTGLQPQHF
TRBV11-2	.	TRBD1	TRBJ1-4	CASSLGQETGEKLFF
TRBV2	.	TRBD1	TRBJ1-4	CASSPRQSGGGEKLFF
TRBV2	.	.	TRBJ1-4	CASREQGGINEKLFF
TRBV27	once	.	TRBJ2-5	CASSPLDERMVETQYF
TRBV5-4	.	.	TRBJ2-5	CASSWYRSGGETQYF
TRBV11-3	.	TRBD1	TRBJ1-1	CASSLLGQSTEAFF
TRBV25-1	.	.	TRBJ2-2	CASNGPPAAGELFF
TRBV7-6	.	.	TRBJ1-4	CASSLGWVKGENDEKLFF
TRBV4-1	.	.	TRBJ2-2	CASSQDQGGATGELFF
TRBV6-5	.	TRBD1	TRBJ1-1	CASSLRDSLNTEAFF
TRBV5-5	.	.	TRBJ1-2	CASSLQVSNYGYTF
TRBV5-6	.	.	TRBJ2-5	CASSLTGTPRRRTQYF
TRBV19	.	TRBD1	TRBJ1-1	CASSIGQGGTEAFF
TRBV6-5	.	.	TRBJ1-4	CASSSGSATNEKLFF
TRBV29-1	.	TRBD1	TRBJ1-1	CSVVGQEGTEAFF
TRBV6-7	once	.	TRBJ2-1	CASSYVLSFSRAGEQFF
TRBV2	.	.	TRBJ1-5	CASSDLGQVNQPQHF
TRBV30	.	.	TRBJ1-4	CAWSMGAGEKLFF
TRBV3-1/TRBV3-2	once	.	TRBJ2-5	CASSYRGGETQYF
TRBV4-2	.	.	TRBJ1-1	CASSQRPGENGAFF
TRBV24-1	.	.	TRBJ2-2	CATSDQTVNTGELFF
TRBV5-6	once	TRBD1	TRBJ2-7	CASSYGTGYEQYF
TRBV15	.	TRBD1	TRBJ1-2	CATSRDGTGVGGYTF